This T cell receptor beta chain was identified in a study of vaccination effects on CD4 cells after COVID-19. Whole-study context: Post-vaccine draws lagged the second dose by a median of 72 days.

Clones were sequenced by immunoSEQ multiplex PCR, and TCRdb holds only the in-frame ones, with some missing. The sample lists approximately 70,000 clones, less than 80% occurring once. Expansion of antigen-specific CD4+ T cells with viral peptide pools was carried out by the ViraFEST assay before sequencing. The culture ran for roughly ten days before CD4+ T cells were isolated. Vaccination of participants consisted of two doses of either the BNT162b2 or mRNA-1273 vaccine. In regard to this clone: Antigen: not known.

The CDR3 is 14 residues long. The trim removed 7 bases at V and 1 base at J, leaving 5 bases unmatched. Per the germline V gene, CDR1 is SGDLS and CDR2 is YYNGEE. This TCR came from a human donor who received a COVID-19 vaccine. The sequenced sample was CD4+ T cells from PBMCs cultured with HCoV-OC43 spike peptides, obtained after COVID-19 vaccination. Subset in this sample: HCoV-OC43 spike overlapping peptide pool stimulation. The chain joins TRBV9 to TRBJ2-5, with 9 bases identical to TRBD2. CDR3 loop: CASAGGTTQETQYF. DNA for the CDR3: TGTGCCAGCGCGGGAGGGACCACCCAAGAGACCCAGTACTTC.